The 32 T cell receptor beta chains below all came from one sample that was sequenced in a study of T cell responses to AZD1222 COVID-19 vaccine. Libraries were prepared by immunoSEQ multiplex PCR; TCRdb keeps only in-frame clonotypes and omits some of them. The sample lists 75,000 to 100,000 clones, approximately 92% occurring once. Sequencing used peripheral blood, obtained on day 0 of AZD1222 vaccination. The receptors originated from an adult in good health.

This chain links TRBV18 with TRBJ1-4, with 9 bases aligning to TRBD1. V dropped 6 bases and J dropped 8; count of bases not matched to a gene: 10. CDR1 is KGHSH, CDR2 LQKENI, per germline. This CDR3 has 15 amino acids. The CDR3: CASSLGNRGREKLFF. The CDR3 DNA is TGTGCCAGCTCCCTCGGCAACAGGGGGCGGGAAAAACTGTTTTTT. Supplemented by reference TRBV18 and TRBJ1-4, the full variable domain reads NAGVMQNPRHLVRRRGQEARLRCSPMKGHSHVYWYRQLPEEGLKFMVYLQKENIIDESGMPKERFSAEFPKEGPSILRIQQVVRGDSAAYFCASSLGNRGREKLFFGSGTQLSVL.

The chain has TRBV7-2 and TRBJ2-1; 8 nucleotides match TRBD2. This CDR3 has 15 amino acids. Germline trimming cut 5 bases from V and 6 bases from J; bases unmatched to any gene: 9. Germline lookup yields CDR1 SGHTA and CDR2 FQGNSA. The CDR3 region is CASSPSAGGVNEQFF. The CDR3 DNA sequence: TGTGCCAGCAGCCCGTCTGCCGGGGGGGTCAATGAGCAGTTCTTC.

The chain recombines TRBV19 with TRBJ2-1; 8 positions agree with TRBD2. Germline V CDR1 and CDR2: LNHDA, SQIVND (reference sequence). Germline trimming cut 1 base from V and 7 bases from J; bases unmatched to any gene: 15. CDR3 size: 18 residues. The CDR3 region has the DNA TGTGCCAGTAGTATAGTTCCAGCGGGGGATACCGGGGGGAATGAGCAGTTCTTC. It yields the protein CASSIVPAGDTGGNEQFF.

This chain links TRBV6-9 with TRBJ1-5; D possibly corresponds to TRBD1 (6 bases). V lost 2 bases and J lost 4, with 18 bases in between. From germline, CDR1 is MNHGY and CDR2 SVAAGI. CDR3 length: 17 amino acids. The CDR3 protein is CASSYTPGQPLNQPQHF. As DNA, the CDR3 is TGTGCCAGCAGTTATACCCCAGGACAGCCCCTTAATCAGCCCCAGCATTTT.

V gene TRBV5-1 combines with J gene TRBJ1-2, with D tentatively TRBD1 (5 bases). Between the trimmed V and J ends, which lost 0 bases and 9 bases, there was a span of 15 bases. The CDR3 is 14 amino acids. Germline assignment: CDR1 SGHRS and CDR2 YFSETQ. As DNA, the CDR3 is TGCGCCAGCAGCTTGGAACCGTCCGGGGACCGCTACACCTTC. It translates to CASSLEPSGDRYTF.

This chain connects TRBV6-6 to TRBJ1-3; 10 bases align to TRBD1. V dropped 5 bases and J dropped 3; count of bases not matched to a gene: 10. This CDR3 is 17 amino acids long. From germline, CDR1 is MNHNY and CDR2 SVGAGI (reference sequence). The CDR3 here is CASSRMTGTGVGNTIYF. The CDR3 DNA reads as TGTGCCAGCAGTCGTATGACCGGGACAGGGGTTGGAAACACCATATATTTT.

The chain joins TRBV6-5 to TRBJ1-3, with 7 positions matching TRBD1. After removal of 3 bases from V and 4 bases from J, the junction contained 9 bases not matched to a gene. The germline V gene has CDR1 MNHEY and CDR2 SVGAGI. The CDR3 runs 16 residues. The CDR3 reads CASSYSQQGRGNTIYF. CDR3 nucleotides: TGTGCCAGCAGTTATTCGCAACAGGGGAGAGGAAACACCATATATTTT.

This clone appeared a single time. The V and J genes are TRBV15 and TRBJ1-1; tentative D call: TRBD1 (5 bases). The V gene lost 5 bases and the J gene lost 7 bases, with 11 bases spanning the gap. Germline assignment: CDR1 LNHNV and CDR2 YYDKDF (reference sequence). CDR3 length: 12 residues. The CDR3 protein is CATSEGEVEAFF. The CDR3 DNA is TGTGCCACCAGCGAAGGGGAAGTTGAAGCTTTCTTT.

The chain is built from TRBV28 and TRBJ2-4; D possibly corresponds to TRBD1 (5 bases). The ends were cut back, 11 bases at V and 0 bases at J, with 17 bases in the middle. Germline V gene data show CDR1 as MDHEN and CDR2 as SYDVKM. This CDR3 has 15 residues. The CDR3 spells CAHSPDRLAKNIQYF. The DNA of the CDR3 is TGTGCCCACTCCCCCGACAGACTAGCCAAAAACATTCAGTACTTC.

J is TRBJ1-4 and V is TRBV6-5; D unclear. This CDR3 has 13 amino acids. Germline CDR1 and CDR2: MNHEY and SVGAGI. CDR3 region: CAGSRTTNEKLFF. CDR3 DNA: TGTGCAGGCTCTAGAACAACTAATGAAAAACTGTTTTTT.

The chain carries TRBV9 and TRBJ2-1, with D possibly TRBD2 on 7 matching bases. Germline V gene data show CDR1 as SGDLS and CDR2 as YYNGEE. The CDR3 is 16 amino acids. Between the trimmed V and J ends, which lost 3 bases and 5 bases, there was a span of 18 bases. CDR3 nucleotides: TGTGCCAGCAGCGCCCGAGTGGGGGGGCGGAACAATGAGCAGTTCTTC. Translating gives CASSARVGGRNNEQFF.

The chain has TRBV29-1 and TRBJ2-1; TRBD2 matches at 7 bases. There are 15 residues in the CDR3. V dropped 5 bases and J dropped 0; count of bases not matched to a gene: 7. The germline CDR1 and CDR2 sequences are SQVTM and ANQGSEA. This CDR3 is CSVPISGSSYNEQFF. In DNA form, the CDR3 reads TGCAGCGTTCCCATTAGCGGGTCCTCCTACAATGAGCAGTTCTTC.

This clone showed up many times. This chain connects TRBV7-8 to TRBJ1-2; a weak D match, TRBD1 (5 bases). V was clipped by 7 bases and J by 1 base, with 13 bases between them. The germline V gene encodes CDR1 SGHVS and CDR2 FQNEAQ. The CDR3 contains 14 residues. CDR3 region: CASTLERGNYGYTF. The CDR3 DNA follows: TGTGCCAGCACCCTGGAAAGGGGTAACTATGGCTACACCTTC. Complete variable domain (other parts from reference TRBV7-8 and TRBJ1-2): GAGVSQSPRYKVAKRGQDVALRCDPISGHVSLFWYQQALGQGPEFLTYFQNEAQLDKSGLPSDRFFAERPEGSVSTLKIQRTQQEDSAVYLCASTLERGNYGYTFGSGTRLTVV.

In this sample, this clone turned up once. The chain links TRBV7-9 to TRBJ2-5, with a tentative D call TRBD2 (5 bases). The CDR3 covers 15 residues. V was shortened by 5 bases and J by 4 bases, with 17 bases between the two germline ends. Germline lookup yields CDR1 SEHNR and CDR2 FQNEAQ (reference sequence). DNA for the CDR3: TGTGCCAGCAGCAGTACCACGGGGTCTCCAGAGACCCAGTACTTC. Residues: CASSSTTGSPETQYF.

This clone is a singleton in its sample. V usage is TRBV4-1 and J usage is TRBJ2-1; TRBD1 might be the D (6 bases). Germline loops: CDR1 MGHRA, CDR2 YSYEKL. Between the trimmed V and J ends, which lost 4 bases and 3 bases, there was a span of 13 bases. The CDR3 is 15 amino acids. CDR3 bases: TGCGCCAGCAGCCCTCAACAGGGACACTACAATGAGCAGTTCTTC. It is translated as CASSPQQGHYNEQFF.

The chain joins TRBV5-1 to TRBJ1-1; D ambiguous. Germline lookup yields CDR1 SGHRS and CDR2 YFSETQ. CDR3 length equals 12 residues. Between the trimmed V and J ends, which lost 0 bases and 3 bases, there was a span of 3 bases. The CDR3 DNA follows: TGCGCCAGCAGCTTGGGGGACACTGAAGCTTTCTTT. This translates into CASSLGDTEAFF.

V and J are TRBV7-2 and TRBJ2-2; TRBD1 matches at 7 bases. Germline assignment: CDR1 SGHTA and CDR2 FQGNSA. Unmatched junction bases numbered 5, after V lost 1 base and J lost 0 bases. The CDR3 covers 17 residues. CDR3 protein: CASSLVSGTANTGELFF. The CDR3 bases are TGTGCCAGCAGCTTAGTTTCCGGGACAGCGAACACCGGGGAGCTGTTTTTT. The variable domain in full, with the rest retrieved from reference TRBV7-2 and TRBJ2-2, is GAGVSQSPSNKVTEKGKDVELRCDPISGHTALYWYRQSLGQGLEFLIYFQGNSAPDKSGLPSDRFSAERTGGSVSTLTIQRTQQEDSAVYLCASSLVSGTANTGELFFGEGSRLTVL.

V is TRBV28 and J is TRBJ2-7; 9 bases map to TRBD1. CDR3 length: 12 residues. The V and J ends lost 5 bases and 7 bases, in that order; junction bases with no gene match: 3. Looked up from germline, CDR1 is MDHEN and CDR2 is SYDVKM. The CDR3 DNA follows: TGTGCCAGCAGTCCAGGACAGGGGGAGCAGTACTTC. Encoded protein: CASSPGQGEQYF.

V and J are TRBV25-1 and TRBJ1-1; TRBD1 matches 8 bases. V was pared by 5 bases and J by 6 bases, with 8 bases of the junction left unmatched. Germline V gene data show CDR1 as MGHDK and CDR2 as SYGVNS. The CDR3 is 14 residues long. The CDR3 reads CASSRPGGKSEAFF. CDR3 DNA: TGTGCCAGCAGTCGCCCAGGGGGCAAATCTGAAGCTTTCTTT.

The CDR3 protein is CASSGSTSSGANVLTF. The CDR3 coding sequence is TGTGCCAGCAGCGGAAGCACAAGCTCTGGGGCCAACGTCCTGACTTTC. This sequence joins TRBV6-4 and TRBJ2-6, with D unresolved. The V and J ends lost 6 bases and 0 bases respectively, with 12 bases between them. Germline V gives CDR1 MRHNA, CDR2 SNTAGT. The CDR3 has 16 residues.

As for this clone: A junction boundary mismatches the germline segment, possibly from a read error. The chain recombines TRBV5-6 with TRBJ2-7, with D tentatively TRBD1 (6 bases). Germline CDR1 SGHDT, CDR2 YYEEEE. This CDR3 is 13 amino acids long. CDR3 coding DNA: TGTGCCAGCAGCTTGGGGACAGAAGTTTTTACCCATTTC. It specifies CASSLGTEVFTHF.

CDR3 bases: TGTGCCAGCAGCTTAAGAGGGGGAGGTAACTATGGCTACACCTTC. Translating gives CASSLRGGGNYGYTF. This sequence joins TRBV7-2 and TRBJ1-2; weak D call: TRBD1 (6 bases). Germline assignment: CDR1 SGHTA and CDR2 FQGNSA. Deletions cut 2 bases from V and 1 base from J, with 11 bases between. The CDR3 runs 15 residues.

J is TRBJ1-4 and V is TRBV19; possible D gene TRBD1, 5 bases. In germline, CDR1 is LNHDA, CDR2 SQIVND (reference sequence). CDR3 length: 15 amino acids. V was shortened by 4 bases and J by 6 bases, with 15 bases between the two germline ends. The CDR3 sequence is CASSKAGTSHEKLFF. Written as DNA, the CDR3 is TGTGCCAGTAGTAAGGCCGGGACGAGCCATGAAAAACTGTTTTTT.

By sample share, this clone is medium-sized. The chain links TRBV7-2 to TRBJ2-5, with 8 positions matching TRBD1. Unmatched junction bases numbered 9, after V lost 4 bases and J lost 5 bases. The CDR3 contains 15 residues. The germline CDR1 and CDR2 sequences are SGHTA and FQGNSA. CDR3: CASSWQTGEGETQYF. In DNA form, the CDR3 reads TGTGCCAGCAGCTGGCAGACAGGGGAAGGGGAGACCCAGTACTTC.

This clone has a handful of counts. The chain links TRBV2 to TRBJ2-1, with 7 bases identical to TRBD2. From germline, CDR1 is SNHLY and CDR2 FYNNEI. CDR3 length: 15 residues. The V gene end was trimmed by 5 bases and the J gene end by 7 bases; junction bases not matched to a gene: 11. CDR3 sequence (DNA): TGTGCCAGCAGTCTCCGGGCTAGCGGTTCAAATGAGCAGTTCTTC. The encoded protein is CASSLRASGSNEQFF.

The chain carries TRBV14 and TRBJ1-1; D not resolved. CDR1 is SGHDN, CDR2 FVKESK, per germline. V lost 1 base and J 4 bases, leaving 13 bases between the germline ends. CDR3 size: 15 residues. CDR3 sequence: CASSQGALRSTEAFF. CDR3 DNA: TGTGCCAGCAGCCAAGGGGCCCTAAGGAGCACTGAAGCTTTCTTT. Together with reference TRBV14 and TRBJ1-1, the CDR3 gives the full variable domain: EAGVTQFPSHSVIEKGQTVTLRCDPISGHDNLYWYRRVMGKEIKFLLHFVKESKQDESGMPNNRFLAERTGGTYSTLKVQPAELEDSGVYFCASSQGALRSTEAFFGQGTRLTVV.

The chain uses TRBV10-3 and TRBJ2-7; 9 bases agree with TRBD2. The CDR3 has 12 residues. Germline V lookup: CDR1 ENHRY, CDR2 SYGVKD. Unmatched junction bases numbered 5, after V lost 10 bases and J lost 4 bases. CDR3 DNA: TGTGCCACGACTAGCGGCAGTTACGAGCAGTACTTC. This sequence encodes CATTSGSYEQYF.

This chain uses TRBV5-5 with TRBJ1-5; unclear D gene. The V gene's germline CDR1 is SGHKS and CDR2 YYEKEE (reference sequence). CDR3 size: 15 residues. The V and J ends lost 0 bases and 0 bases respectively, with 7 bases between them. CDR3 sequence (DNA): TGTGCCAGCAGCTTGGGGCAGCTTAGCAATCAGCCCCAGCATTTT. It yields the protein CASSLGQLSNQPQHF.

CDR3 bases: TGTGCCAGCAGCGCCCGACTTGGGAGCTCCTACAATGAGCAGTTCTTC. Encoded protein: CASSARLGSSYNEQFF. The chain recombines TRBV9 with TRBJ2-1; possible D gene TRBD2, 5 bases. V lost 3 bases to trimming and J lost 0 bases, with 13 bases between them. The germline V gene encodes CDR1 SGDLS and CDR2 YYNGEE. The CDR3 runs to 16 residues.

The rearrangement links TRBV29-1 to TRBJ2-5; weak D call: TRBD2 (6 bases). This CDR3 is built from 14 residues. CDR1 is SQVTM and CDR2 is ANQGSEA in the germline V gene. V lost 3 bases and J lost 5, with 16 bases in between. The CDR3 DNA reads as TGCAGCGTTGATAAGGACTACCTAGGGGAGACCCAGTACTTC. It specifies CSVDKDYLGETQYF.

The genes are TRBV11-3 and TRBJ2-1, with D uncertain. The ends were cut back, 5 bases at V and 10 bases at J, with 15 bases in the middle. CDR1 and CDR2 from the germline V gene are SGHNT and YENEEA. The CDR3 consists of 13 residues. The DNA of the CDR3 is TGTGCCAGCAGCCCCCTGGGATTAGCAGAGCAGTTCTTC. This codes for CASSPLGLAEQFF.

The chain couples TRBV29-1 to TRBJ1-3; D ambiguous. The length of the CDR3 is 14 residues. V dropped 5 bases and J dropped 1 base, with 12 bases sitting between them. The germline V gene encodes CDR1 SQVTM and CDR2 ANQGSEA. CDR3 sequence reads: CSVRKVDSGNTIYF. CDR3 coding DNA: TGCAGCGTTCGGAAGGTGGATTCTGGAAACACCATATATTTT.